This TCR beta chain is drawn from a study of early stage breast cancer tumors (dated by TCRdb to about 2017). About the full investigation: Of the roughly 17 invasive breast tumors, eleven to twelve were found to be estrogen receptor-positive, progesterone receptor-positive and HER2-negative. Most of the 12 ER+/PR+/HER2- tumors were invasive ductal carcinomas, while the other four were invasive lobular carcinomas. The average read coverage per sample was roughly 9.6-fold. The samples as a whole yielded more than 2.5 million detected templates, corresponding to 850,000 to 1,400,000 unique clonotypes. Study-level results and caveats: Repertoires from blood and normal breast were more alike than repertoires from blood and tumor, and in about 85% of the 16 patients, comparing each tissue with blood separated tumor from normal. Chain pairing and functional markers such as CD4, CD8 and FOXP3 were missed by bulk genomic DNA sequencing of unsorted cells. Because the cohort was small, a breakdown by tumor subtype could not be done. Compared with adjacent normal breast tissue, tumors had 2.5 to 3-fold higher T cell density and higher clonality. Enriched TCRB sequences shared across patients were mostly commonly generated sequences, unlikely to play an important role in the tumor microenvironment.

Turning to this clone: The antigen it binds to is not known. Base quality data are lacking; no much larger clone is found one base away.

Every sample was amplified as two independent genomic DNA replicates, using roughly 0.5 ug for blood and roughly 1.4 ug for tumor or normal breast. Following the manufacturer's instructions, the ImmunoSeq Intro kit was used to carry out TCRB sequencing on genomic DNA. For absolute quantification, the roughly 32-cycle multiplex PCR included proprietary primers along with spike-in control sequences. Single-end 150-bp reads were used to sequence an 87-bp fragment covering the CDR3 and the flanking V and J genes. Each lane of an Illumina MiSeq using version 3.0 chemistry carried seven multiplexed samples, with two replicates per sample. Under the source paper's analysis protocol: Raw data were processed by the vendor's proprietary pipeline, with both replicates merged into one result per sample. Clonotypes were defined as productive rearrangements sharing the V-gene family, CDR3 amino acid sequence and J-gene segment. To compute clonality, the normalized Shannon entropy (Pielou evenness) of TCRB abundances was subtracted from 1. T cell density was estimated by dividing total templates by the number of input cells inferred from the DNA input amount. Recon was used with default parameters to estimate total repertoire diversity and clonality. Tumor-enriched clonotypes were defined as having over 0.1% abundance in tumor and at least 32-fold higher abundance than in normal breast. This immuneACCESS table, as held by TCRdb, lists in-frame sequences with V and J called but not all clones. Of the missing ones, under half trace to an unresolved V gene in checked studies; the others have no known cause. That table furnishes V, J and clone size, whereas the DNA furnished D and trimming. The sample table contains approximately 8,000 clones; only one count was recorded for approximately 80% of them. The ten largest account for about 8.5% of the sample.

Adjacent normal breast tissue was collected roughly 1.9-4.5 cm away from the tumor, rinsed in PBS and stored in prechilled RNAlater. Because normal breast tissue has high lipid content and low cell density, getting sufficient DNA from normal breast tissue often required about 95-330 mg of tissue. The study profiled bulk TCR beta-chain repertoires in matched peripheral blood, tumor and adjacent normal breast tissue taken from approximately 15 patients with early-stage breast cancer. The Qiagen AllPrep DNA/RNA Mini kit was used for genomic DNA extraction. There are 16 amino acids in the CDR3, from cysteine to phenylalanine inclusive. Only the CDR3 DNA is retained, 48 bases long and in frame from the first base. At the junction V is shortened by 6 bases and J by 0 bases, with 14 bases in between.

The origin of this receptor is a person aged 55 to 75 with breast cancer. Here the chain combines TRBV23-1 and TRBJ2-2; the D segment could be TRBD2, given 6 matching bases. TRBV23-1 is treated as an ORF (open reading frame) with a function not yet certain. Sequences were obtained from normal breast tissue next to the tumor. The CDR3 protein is CASSPTGEANTGELFF. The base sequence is TGCGCCAGCAGCCCGACGGGGGAAGCGAACACCGGGGAGCTGTTTTTT.